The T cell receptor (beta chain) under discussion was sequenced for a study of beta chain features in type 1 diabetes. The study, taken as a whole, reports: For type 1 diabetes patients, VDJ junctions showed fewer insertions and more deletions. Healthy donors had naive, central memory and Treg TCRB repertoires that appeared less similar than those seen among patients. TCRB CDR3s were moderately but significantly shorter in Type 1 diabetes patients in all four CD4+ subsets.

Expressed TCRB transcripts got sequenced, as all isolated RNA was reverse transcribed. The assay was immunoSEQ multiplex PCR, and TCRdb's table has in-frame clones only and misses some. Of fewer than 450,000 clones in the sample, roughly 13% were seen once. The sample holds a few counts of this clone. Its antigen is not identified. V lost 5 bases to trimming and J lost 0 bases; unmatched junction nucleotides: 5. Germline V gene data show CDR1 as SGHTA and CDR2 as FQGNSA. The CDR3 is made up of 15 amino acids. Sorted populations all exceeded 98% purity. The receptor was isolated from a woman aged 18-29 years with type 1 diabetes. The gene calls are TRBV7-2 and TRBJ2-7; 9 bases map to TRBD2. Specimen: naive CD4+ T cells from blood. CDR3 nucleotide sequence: TGTGCCAGCAGCATTAGCGGGAGCCCCTCCTACGAGCAGTACTTC. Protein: CASSISGSPSYEQYF.